This TCR beta chain appears in the sequencing data of a study of a mutant IDH1 vaccine in newly diagnosed glioma. Notes on this clone: Its specificity is not known.

This CDR3 contains 14 residues. The V gene lost 2 bases and the J gene lost 3 bases, with 11 bases spanning the gap. The germline gives CDR1 MNHNS, CDR2 SASEGT. The study, taken as a whole, reports: Pseudoprogression apparently lacked any relation to changes in top peripheral T cell clonotypes.

Indicated time point: baseline, week 1 (first vaccination visit). Documented treatment: pre-vaccination baseline after standard-of-care therapy. TCRdb's table, derived via immunoSEQ multiplex PCR, lists solely in-frame clones and lacks some. Among 40,000 or so clones listed, 60% to 80% were seen once. J is TRBJ2-7 and V is TRBV6-1; unclear D gene. Sequenced here: PBMCs, sampled from a glioma patient treated with radiotherapy, temozolomide or both. The receptor was derived from a man in his forties with glioma. Some clones in this sample may be carry-over from other donors' samples. The CDR3 spells CASSEWSGYYEQYF. The CDR3, as DNA: TGTGCCAGCAGTGAATGGTCCGGATACTACGAGCAGTACTTC.